What follows are 8 T cell receptor beta chains derived from one specimen sequenced in a study of cytomegalovirus exposure and HLA in healthy donors. Measured with immunoSEQ multiplex PCR; TCRdb has only the in-frame clones, and not every one. Counted here are over 90,000 clones, approximately 95% occurring once; the ten biggest clones make up 0.89%. Sequenced input: PBMCs. The receptors originated from a woman younger than 30 in good health and CMV-seronegative.

V is TRBV12-5 and J is TRBJ2-7, with 9 bases that match TRBD2. This CDR3 has 15 amino acids. Unmatched junction bases numbered 7, after V lost 4 bases and J lost 3 bases. Per germline, CDR1 LGHNT and CDR2 FRNRAP. The CDR3 loop reads CASGSLPAGGYEQYF. The CDR3 nucleotides are TGTGCTAGTGGTTCGCTCCCAGCGGGAGGCTACGAGCAGTACTTC. The entire variable domain, with the rest obtained from reference TRBV12-5 and TRBJ2-7, is as follows: DARVTQTPRHKVTEMGQEVTMRCQPILGHNTVFWYRQTMMQGLELLAYFRNRAPLDDSGMPKDRFSAEMPDATLATLKIQPSEPRDSAVYFCASGSLPAGGYEQYFGPGTRLTVT.

The V call is TRBV27, the J call TRBJ1-2; TRBD1 might be the D (5 bases). Germline CDR1 MNHEY, CDR2 SMNVEV (reference sequence). The CDR3 has 12 amino acids. V lost 5 bases, J lost 5 bases, and 9 bases lay in between. The CDR3 DNA follows: TGTGCCAGCAGTAAGGGGACTTATGGCTACACCTTC. Its translation is CASSKGTYGYTF.

This clone was detected only once. This CDR3 is CASSEARILNYGYTF. CDR3 bases: TGTGCCAGCAGTGAAGCGCGTATTCTAAACTATGGCTACACCTTC. V and J are TRBV6-1 and TRBJ1-2; D unresolved. This CDR3 contains 15 residues. Germline CDR1 reads MNHNS; CDR2 reads SASEGT. The ends were cut back, 0 bases at V and 2 bases at J, with 10 bases in the middle.

V is TRBV30 and J is TRBJ1-2; D is undetermined. This CDR3 contains 13 residues. The germline V and J ends were trimmed by 5 bases and 2 bases, with 12 bases remaining between them. Germline V lookup: CDR1 GTSNPN, CDR2 SVGIG (reference sequence). CDR3 DNA sequence: TGTGCCTGGGCGGCCCAAGCAAACTATGGCTACACCTTC. Amino acids: CAWAAQANYGYTF.

This clone was detected only once. The chain joins TRBV2 to TRBJ2-7; TRBD1 matches 9 bases. Losses at the gene ends were 4 bases for V and 2 bases for J; bases not matched to a gene: 9. The CDR3 is 16 residues long. CDR1 and CDR2 from the germline V gene are SNHLY and FYNNEI. CDR3 bases: TGTGCCAGCAGTGGGAAGGTACAGGGGGCAACCTACGAGCAGTACTTC. This codes for CASSGKVQGATYEQYF.

The V and J genes are TRBV5-8 and TRBJ1-5; 9 bases line up with TRBD1. J was trimmed by 3 bases and V by 4 bases; bases with no gene match: 11. Looked up from germline, CDR1 is SGHTS and CDR2 is YDEGEE. This CDR3 is built from 17 residues. The CDR3 loop is CASSPDGTGIFNQPQHF. The CDR3 DNA reads TGTGCCAGCAGCCCGGACGGGACAGGGATCTTCAATCAGCCCCAGCATTTT.

The rearrangement uses TRBV27 and TRBJ1-2; D uncertain. This CDR3 is 14 amino acids long. V was pared by 2 bases and J by 2 bases, with 9 bases between. Germline V gene sequence: CDR1 MNHEY, CDR2 SMNVEV (reference sequence). CDR3 coding DNA: TGTGCCAGCAGTTTAAGCACCCGCAACTATGGCTACACCTTC. This sequence encodes CASSLSTRNYGYTF.

CDR3 amino acids: CASSAGTPENQPQHF. In nucleotides, the CDR3 is TGTGCCAGCTCAGCCGGGACTCCTGAGAATCAGCCCCAGCATTTT. The chain joins TRBV18 to TRBJ1-5, with D tentatively TRBD1 (5 bases). Trimming removed 5 bases at V and 4 bases at J, with 15 bases between. The CDR3 extends over 15 amino acids. Germline V gene data show CDR1 as KGHSH and CDR2 as LQKENI.